A selection of T cell receptor beta chains follows, all from one sample in a study of regulatory T cells in long-lasting Graves disease. TCRdb reprocessed the multiplex PCR reads via MiXCR and lists one record per CDR3 protein. The top ten clones hold 15% to 20% of a sample with approximately 400,000 distinct CDR3 sequences, more than 12% of them seen once. These data also formed part of another study, on T cells in Graves' hyperthyroidism and ophthalmopathy.

Sequences were derived from peripheral blood mononuclear cells (PBMCs), sampled at new diagnosis, from a patient treated with antithyroid drugs. These receptors were collected from a woman aged 30 to 39 with Graves disease. The CDR3 runs from the conserved cysteine through the conserved F or W. The order of the fields is D gene, clone size, J gene, V gene, CDR3 DNA, CDR3 protein. D genes are given only for firm matches. The size entry is marked missing in some rows and otherwise reads once, few, many or a size class.

d_call: TRBD1
clone_size: many
j_call: TRBJ1-1
v_call: TRBV9
cdr3_nt: TGTGCCAGCAGCGCTACCGGGACAGGGACCACTGAAGCTTTCTTT
cdr3_aa: CASSATGTGTTEAFF

d_call: TRBD1
clone_size: few
j_call: TRBJ2-6
v_call: TRBV7-9
cdr3_nt: TGTGCCAGCAGCAGCCAGACAGGGTTCGCTGGGGCCAACGTCCTGACTTTC
cdr3_aa: CASSSQTGFAGANVLTF

d_call: .
clone_size: many
j_call: TRBJ1-4
v_call: TRBV19
cdr3_nt: TGTGCCAGTAGTGGGGACGGGGAAAAACTGTTTTTT
cdr3_aa: CASSGDGEKLFF

d_call: .
clone_size: many
j_call: TRBJ2-1
v_call: TRBV3-1
cdr3_nt: TGTGCCAGCAGCCAAGGACACGGGGTCCATGAGCAGTTCTTC
cdr3_aa: CASSQGHGVHEQFF

d_call: .
clone_size: many
j_call: TRBJ2-1
v_call: TRBV7-2
cdr3_nt: TGTGCCAGCAGCTTAGCGGGAGCTCTCGGCAATGAGCAGTTCTTC
cdr3_aa: CASSLAGALGNEQFF

d_call: .
clone_size: .
j_call: TRBJ1-5
v_call: TRBV10-3
cdr3_nt: TGTGCCATCAGCTTGGGGTCAGATGGTAATCAGCCCCAGCATTTT
cdr3_aa: CAISLGSDGNQPQHF

d_call: .
clone_size: many
j_call: TRBJ2-1
v_call: TRBV18
cdr3_nt: TGTGCCAGCTCACCGGTCTCGGGACCCGGCTCCTACAATGAGCAGTTCTTC
cdr3_aa: CASSPVSGPGSYNEQFF

d_call: TRBD1
clone_size: many
j_call: TRBJ1-5
v_call: TRBV10-3
cdr3_nt: TGTGCCATCAGCCCGGGACAGGGGGCCGACAATCAGCCCCAGCATTTT
cdr3_aa: CAISPGQGADNQPQHF

d_call: TRBD2
clone_size: few
j_call: TRBJ2-1
v_call: TRBV18
cdr3_nt: TGTGCCAGCTCACCATCAGTAGCGGGAAGTGAGCAGTTCTTC
cdr3_aa: CASSPSVAGSEQFF

d_call: .
clone_size: .
j_call: TRBJ1-5
v_call: TRBV27
cdr3_nt: TGTGCCAGCAGTTTTGTAGGGAGTGGCAATCAGCCCCAGCATTTT
cdr3_aa: CASSFVGSGNQPQHF

d_call: TRBD1
clone_size: few
j_call: TRBJ1-4
v_call: TRBV3-1
cdr3_nt: TGTGCCAGCAGGCAACAGGGGTCTAATGAAAAACTGTTTTTT
cdr3_aa: CASRQQGSNEKLFF

d_call: TRBD1
clone_size: few
j_call: TRBJ2-7
v_call: TRBV6-5
cdr3_nt: TGTGCCAGCAGTTACTCGACAGGGGGTCTTAACTACGAGCAGTACTTC
cdr3_aa: CASSYSTGGLNYEQYF

d_call: TRBD1
clone_size: few
j_call: TRBJ2-1
v_call: TRBV7-9
cdr3_nt: TGTGCCAGCAGCTCCAGGGGGACCGCTTGGAATGAGCAGTTCTTC
cdr3_aa: CASSSRGTAWNEQFF

d_call: TRBD1
clone_size: .
j_call: TRBJ2-4
v_call: TRBV20-1
cdr3_nt: TGCAGTGCTAGACAGGGGGCGAGGGAAAACATTCAGTACTTC
cdr3_aa: CSARQGARENIQYF